A single sample gave rise to the 31 T cell receptor beta chains below, sequenced in a study of control samples from healthy donors and cancer patients. Sequencing used immunoSEQ multiplex PCR; TCRdb keeps in-frame clones, though not all of them. This sample contains some 180,000 clones. Specimen: blood. The source of these receptors is a woman aged 25 to 45 in good health.

This rearrangement joins TRBV6-5 to TRBJ1-3, with a tentative D call TRBD1 (6 bases). Trimming took 0 bases from V and 3 from J, leaving 12 bases between them. Looked up from germline, CDR1 is MNHEY and CDR2 is SVGAGI. This CDR3 is built from 16 residues. CDR3 protein: CASSYSLGANGNTIYF. In DNA form, the CDR3 reads TGTGCCAGCAGTTACTCTCTGGGGGCCAATGGAAACACCATATATTTT.

The chain recombines TRBV2 with TRBJ2-3; D is ambiguous. The CDR3 runs 18 residues. CDR1 is SNHLY, CDR2 FYNNEI, per germline. Trimming stripped 5 bases from V and 0 bases from J, with 21 bases between. The DNA for the CDR3 is TGTGCCAGCAGTTCCCACCCTTCCCCGTGGAAAAGCACAGATACGCAGTATTTT. Residues: CASSSHPSPWKSTDTQYF.

This chain uses TRBV4-2 with TRBJ1-2; 10 bases line up with TRBD1. CDR3 size: 17 residues. Germline CDR1 reads LGHNA; CDR2 reads YNFKEQ. With 5 bases clipped from V and 4 bases from J, the junction kept 13 bases outside the gene matches. CDR3 DNA sequence: TGTGCCAGCAGCTTCCCTTCCGGGACAGGGGACGCCTATGGCTACACCTTC. Translating gives CASSFPSGTGDAYGYTF.

The CDR3 nucleotides read TGTGCCAGCAGTCGACAGGGGAACACTGAAGCTTTCTTT. It specifies CASSRQGNTEAFF. The chain is built from TRBV6-5 and TRBJ1-1; TRBD1 agrees at 7 bases. Germline-derived CDR1 and CDR2 are MNHEY and SVGAGI. Unmatched junction bases numbered 1, after V lost 5 bases and J lost 1 base. This CDR3 has 13 residues.

This chain uses TRBV4-1 with TRBJ1-2; unclear D gene. This CDR3 contains 14 residues. In germline, CDR1 is MGHRA, CDR2 YSYEKL. Trimming cost V 8 bases and J 8 bases, with 21 bases left between them. CDR3 amino acids: CASAQRYRGLGYTF. The CDR3 nucleotides read TGCGCCAGCGCCCAACGGTACCGAGGCCTAGGCTACACCTTC.

The chain uses TRBV2 and TRBJ2-3, with D perhaps TRBD1 (5 bases). Deletions cut 7 bases from V and 0 bases from J, with 11 bases between. In germline, CDR1 is SNHLY, CDR2 FYNNEI. The CDR3 loop spans 14 amino acids. The CDR3 spells CASMGPPSTDTQYF. The CDR3 region has the DNA TGTGCCAGCATGGGGCCCCCCAGCACAGATACGCAGTATTTT.

The genes are TRBV5-1 and TRBJ2-5; tentatively, D is TRBD1 or TRBD2 (5 bases each). Per the germline V gene, CDR1 is SGHRS and CDR2 is YFSETQ. The CDR3 sequence is 17 residues long. Trimming took off 5 bases at V and 5 bases at J, with 25 bases between the two ends. Here the CDR3 DNA reads TGCGCCAGCAGTATATACCCCGGGACCGGCGAAGGTGAGACCCAGTACTTC. Translating gives CASSIYPGTGEGETQYF.

The gene calls are TRBV7-2 and TRBJ1-2; D remains unclear. V was trimmed by 1 base and J by 4 bases, leaving 7 bases between them. Germline V gives CDR1 SGHTA, CDR2 FQGNSA. The CDR3 spans 13 residues. The CDR3 DNA is TGTGCCAGCAGCTTAGTTTTCCCCTATGGCTACACCTTC. It specifies CASSLVFPYGYTF.

CDR3 sequence (DNA): TGTGCCAGCAGCTTGTTCGGAGAGAACACTGAAGCTTTCTTT. It codes for CASSLFGENTEAFF. This sequence joins TRBV7-2 and TRBJ1-1, with no clear D. This CDR3 contains 14 residues. The V gene's germline CDR1 is SGHTA and CDR2 FQGNSA. The V end was cut by 3 bases, the J end by 1 base, with 9 bases between.

With regard to this clone: This specimen includes other DNA sequences encoding the same CDR3. The J gene is TRBJ1-5, the V gene TRBV6-5; D possibly corresponds to TRBD1 (6 bases). CDR1 MNHEY and CDR2 SVGAGI come from the germline V gene. This CDR3 has 14 residues. V was clipped by 4 bases and J by 1 base, with 8 bases between them. CDR3 region: CASSSRGSNQPQHF. The CDR3 nucleotides are TGTGCCAGCAGTTCTAGGGGGAGCAATCAGCCCCAGCATTTT.

J is TRBJ2-7 and V is TRBV27; D is unclear. Trimming left V 2 bases short and J 5 bases short, with 13 bases between. CDR1 and CDR2 from the germline V gene are MNHEY and SMNVEV (reference sequence). This CDR3 is built from 14 residues. This CDR3 reads CASSLSRAINEQYF. The CDR3 DNA reads as TGTGCCAGCAGTTTAAGCCGGGCGATCAACGAGCAGTACTTC.

The rearrangement joins TRBV4-1 to TRBJ2-7, with 8 bases identical to TRBD1. The CDR3 covers 14 residues. Per germline, CDR1 MGHRA and CDR2 YSYEKL. V gave up 4 bases and J gave up 12 bases; unmatched junction bases: 14. Written as DNA, the CDR3 is TGCGCCAGCAGCCTCGGGACAGGAGCTCCGTGGTCGTACTTC. Protein: CASSLGTGAPWSYF.

CDR3 loop: CASSSGTATYEQYF. Written as DNA, the CDR3 is TGTGCCAGCAGTTCCGGGACAGCGACCTACGAGCAGTACTTC. The chain recombines TRBV27 with TRBJ2-7; 7 nucleotides match TRBD1. This CDR3 is 14 amino acids long. The germline V gene has CDR1 MNHEY and CDR2 SMNVEV (reference sequence). Trimming took 4 bases from V and 2 from J; bases not matched to a gene: 5.

The V gene is TRBV3-1 (or the pseudogene TRBV3-2), the J gene TRBJ1-2; D gene ambiguous. V was pared by 4 bases and J by 3 bases, with 15 bases between. Germline CDR1 is LGHDT and CDR2 is YNNKEL (reference sequence). The CDR3 is 15 amino acids. CDR3 bases: TGTGCCAGCAGCCTGCCTGGCAGCGATGACTATGGCTACACCTTC. It yields the protein CASSLPGSDDYGYTF.

The chain recombines TRBV7-8 with TRBJ2-7; TRBD2 is a possible D gene (5 bases). The germline gives CDR1 SGHVS, CDR2 FQNEAQ. This CDR3 comprises 12 residues. The V end lost 4 bases, the J end lost 6 bases, and 10 bases lay between the germline ends. CDR3 coding DNA: TGTGCCAGCAGCTCCCCGCGGGCCGAGCAGTACTTC. Its protein product is CASSSPRAEQYF. Looking up the rest from reference TRBV7-8 and TRBJ2-7 gives the full variable domain: GAGVSQSPRYKVAKRGQDVALRCDPISGHVSLFWYQQALGQGPEFLTYFQNEAQLDKSGLPSDRFFAERPEGSVSTLKIQRTQQEDSAVYLCASSSPRAEQYFGPGTRLTVT.

The chain uses TRBV2 and TRBJ2-3; D unclear. Trimming shortened V by 1 base and J by 3 bases, and 5 bases separated the two germline ends. The CDR3 has 13 residues. CDR1 is SNHLY, CDR2 FYNNEI, per germline. In nucleotides, the CDR3 is TGTGCCAGCAGTGAAGTCAGTACAGATACGCAGTATTTT. As protein: CASSEVSTDTQYF.

CDR3 coding DNA: TGTGCCAGCAGTTATGACAGGGGTTTGTACAATGAGCAGTTCTTC. Amino acid sequence: CASSYDRGLYNEQFF. This chain uses TRBV6-6 with TRBJ2-1; the match to TRBD1 covers 8 bases. Trimming cost V 3 bases and J 4 bases; bases outside gene matches: 5. In germline, CDR1 is MNHNY, CDR2 SVGAGI (reference sequence). The CDR3 totals 15 residues.

V is TRBV18 and J is TRBJ1-2, with D perhaps matching TRBD1 (5 bases). This CDR3 has 14 amino acids. The V gene lost 0 bases and the J gene lost 8 bases, with 13 bases spanning the gap. The V gene's germline CDR1 is KGHSH and CDR2 LQKENI. The CDR3 loop is CASSPPGVGGGYTF. CDR3 DNA: TGTGCCAGCTCACCACCGGGGGTGGGCGGAGGCTACACCTTC.

This chain links TRBV6-5 with TRBJ2-1; perhaps TRBD1 as D (6 bases). From germline, CDR1 is MNHEY and CDR2 SVGAGI. This CDR3 has 14 residues. Trimming removed 6 bases from V and 6 bases from J, with 15 bases in between. The CDR3 region has the DNA TGTGCCAGCAGCCCCCAGACAGGCTCCAATGAGCAGTTCTTC. Amino acid sequence: CASSPQTGSNEQFF.

The chain couples TRBV5-1 to TRBJ1-1; 8 bases are shared with TRBD1. V was clipped by 2 bases and J by 5 bases; unmatched bases: 11. The germline CDR1 and CDR2 sequences are SGHRS and YFSETQ. The CDR3 covers 16 residues. The CDR3 reads CASSFHSPNRGTEAFF. DNA of the CDR3: TGCGCCAGCAGCTTTCACTCACCCAACAGGGGGACTGAAGCTTTCTTT.

The chain carries TRBV9 and TRBJ2-3; 7 bases fit TRBD2. The CDR3 loop spans 16 amino acids. CDR1 is SGDLS, CDR2 YYNGEE, per germline. V was pared by 4 bases and J by 3 bases, with 11 bases of the junction left unmatched. The CDR3 bases are TGTGCCAGCAGCCCCCTAGCGGAGAAGAGGACAGATACGCAGTATTTT. Translating it yields CASSPLAEKRTDTQYF. The entire variable domain, with the rest obtained from reference TRBV9 and TRBJ2-3, is as follows: DSGVTQTPKHLITATGQRVTLRCSPRSGDLSVYWYQQSLDQGLQFLIQYYNGEERAKGNILERFSAQQFPDLHSELNLSSLELGDSALYFCASSPLAEKRTDTQYFGPGTRLTVL.

About this clone: Other nucleotide sequences in the sample specify the same CDR3. The chain is built from TRBV5-1 and TRBJ2-5; D call uncertain. V lost 3 bases, J lost 2 bases, and 2 bases lay in between. Germline loops: CDR1 SGHRS, CDR2 YFSETQ. The CDR3 covers 11 residues. The DNA of the CDR3 is TGCGCCAGCAGCTCACAAGAGACCCAGTACTTC. Translated: CASSSQETQYF.

This chain connects TRBV29-1 to TRBJ2-5; D is undetermined. CDR1 is SQVTM, CDR2 ANQGSEA, per germline. CDR3 length: 15 residues. V was clipped by 2 bases and J by 2 bases, with 15 bases between them. The CDR3 DNA is TGCAGCGTTGAACGATCCCCGTTTGGGCAAGAGACCCAGTACTTC. Translating gives CSVERSPFGQETQYF.

This clone is labeled medium-sized based on frequency. The chain recombines TRBV6-6 with TRBJ2-2, with 9 bases identical to TRBD1. The CDR3 spans 15 residues. Per the germline V gene, CDR1 is MNHNY and CDR2 is SVGAGI (reference sequence). With V trimmed by 7 bases and J by 5 bases, 8 bases remained unmatched. The CDR3 DNA is TGTGCCAGCAAAAACAGGGGGCTTGAGACCGGGGAGCTGTTTTTT. This encodes CASKNRGLETGELFF.

CDR3 bases: TGCGCCAGCAGCTCAAGGACAGGGCCAGAAGAGACCCAGTACTTC. Protein: CASSSRTGPEETQYF. V and J are TRBV5-1 and TRBJ2-5; 8 nucleotides agree with TRBD1. Trimming took 3 bases from V and 3 from J; bases not matched to a gene: 7. Germline CDR1 and CDR2: SGHRS and YFSETQ. The CDR3 runs to 15 residues.

This chain connects TRBV4-1 to TRBJ1-1; D remains unclear. Trimming shortened V by 4 bases and J by 1 base, and 7 bases separated the two germline ends. This CDR3 is 13 amino acids long. CDR1 and CDR2 from the germline V gene are MGHRA and YSYEKL. The CDR3 nucleotides are TGCGCCAGCAGCCCTCAGCCGAACACTGAAGCTTTCTTT. Translated: CASSPQPNTEAFF.

This chain links TRBV3-1 (or the pseudogene TRBV3-2) with TRBJ2-2; 7 nucleotides align to TRBD1. J was trimmed by 1 base and V by 6 bases; bases with no gene match: 5. The germline gives CDR1 LGHDT, CDR2 YNNKEL (reference sequence). This CDR3 is 15 amino acids long. The CDR3 reads CASRRQGRNTGELFF. Written as DNA, the CDR3 is TGTGCCAGCAGGCGACAGGGCCGGAACACCGGGGAGCTGTTTTTT.

CDR3 bases: TGTGCCAGCAGACGGGGACAGGGTGGTGGCTACACCTTC. Its protein is CASRRGQGGGYTF. V usage is TRBV6-5 and J usage is TRBJ1-2, with 9 positions matching TRBD1. This CDR3 comprises 13 residues. J lost 7 bases, V lost 6 bases, and 6 bases had no gene match. CDR1 MNHEY and CDR2 SVGAGI come from the germline V gene.

J is TRBJ1-1 and V is TRBV5-4; D unclear. V lost 5 bases and J 11 bases, leaving 16 bases between the germline ends. Germline lookup yields CDR1 SGHNT and CDR2 YYREEE (reference sequence). This CDR3 has 12 amino acids. In nucleotides, the CDR3 is TGTGCCAGCAGGCGTCAGAAGTTGTGCGCTTTCTTT. Its protein is CASRRQKLCAFF.

As to this clone: This sample also contains other DNA sequences that code for the same CDR3. The V gene is TRBV24-1, the J gene TRBJ2-7; unclear D gene. The CDR3 consists of 14 residues. Germline values: CDR1 KGHDR, CDR2 SFDVKD. Trimming pared 3 bases from V and 2 bases from J, leaving 10 bases between. CDR3 residues: CATSDLGSPYEQYF. The CDR3 coding sequence is TGTGCCACCAGTGATCTGGGCAGCCCCTACGAGCAGTACTTC.

V and J are TRBV24-1 and TRBJ1-1; perhaps TRBD1 as D (5 bases). CDR1 is KGHDR, CDR2 SFDVKD, per germline. The CDR3 has 13 amino acids. V was shortened by 4 bases and J by 5 bases, with 10 bases between the two germline ends. In DNA, the CDR3 is TGTGCCACCAGTGAGGGGTGGGGGACTGAAGCTTTCTTT. Amino acids: CATSEGWGTEAFF.